This T cell receptor (beta chain) comes out of a study of CD8 T cells in ankylosing spondylitis. Turning to this clonotype: Its antigen is still unknown.

TCRdb processed the 5' RACE reads anew with MiXCR; each CDR3 protein has one entry. Found here are about 150,000 distinct CDR3 sequences, roughly 30% of them singletons; the top ten hold about 6.3%. The ends lost 6 bases at V and 5 bases at J; junction bases unmatched: 12. This CDR3 region has 15 residues. From germline, CDR1 is DFQATT and CDR2 SNEGSKA (reference sequence). Regarding the study as a whole: Ankylosing spondylitis blood seemed to carry a telltale TCR beta motif made of about 8 highly homologous variants. Reports of some motif variants in reactive arthritis synovial fluid and blood predate this one. Clones linked to disease were reported to show significant enrichment in matched ankylosing spondylitis synovial fluid.

The sequence came from a male donor with ankylosing spondylitis. Sequenced material: synovial fluid, either unsorted or a sorted T cell fraction (not recorded which). The chain couples TRBV20-1 to TRBJ2-3; 9 bases line up with TRBD2. This CDR3 reads CSAPPAGLAQDTQYF. The CDR3 bases are TGCAGTGCCCCCCCAGCGGGACTAGCTCAAGATACGCAGTATTTT.